Described below is a single TCR beta chain sequence and its context. Its specificity is not known. These data come from a study of regulatory T cells in long-lasting Graves disease. Germline values: CDR1 SGHDN, CDR2 FVKESK. With 6 bases clipped from V and 2 bases from J, the junction kept 7 bases outside the gene matches. The CDR3 is 15 amino acids. Study-level points and caveats: Gene preferences differed: TRBV28, TRBJ1-2, TRBJ2-5 in persistent cases. The study found lower TCR diversity in persistent Graves' patients than in newly diagnosed ones.

Described time point: persistent/refractory GD, antithyroid drugs over 5 years with positive TRAb. PBMCs provided the RNA from which the TCR library was made. In each case, Graves' disease was diagnosed per American Thyroid Association guidelines. In this cohort, patients came from an endocrinology department located in Xi'an, China. CDR3 regions were amplified by Arm-PCR using iRepertoire HTBI primers to build TCR beta libraries. TCRdb passed the multiplex PCR reads through MiXCR, listing each CDR3 protein once. The sample includes roughly 500,000 distinct CDR3 sequences, 20% to 25% of them seen just once.

The rearrangement uses TRBV14 and TRBJ2-7; 10 bases are a match to TRBD1. The sample consisted of peripheral blood mononuclear cells (PBMCs), taken when the disease was refractory, from a patient treated with antithyroid drugs. The clonotype was recovered from a female donor with Graves disease. CDR3 in DNA: TGTGCCAGCAGAGAAACCGGGACAGGGGCCTACGAGCAGTACTTC. Its translation: CASRETGTGAYEQYF.